Only a few counts were recorded for the clone carrying this TCR beta chain. TCRdb processed the 5' RACE reads anew with MiXCR; each CDR3 protein has one entry. This repertoire shows around 500,000 distinct CDR3 sequences, 11% to 15% found once; its top ten account for approximately 0.52%. This sample is drawn from a study of identical twins. These data were also filed under a second study, of yellow fever vaccine responses in identical twins.

This TCR derives from a woman between 18 and 29 years old in good health. The specimen sequenced was CD4+ T cells sorted from blood.

The CDR3 DNA reads TGTGCCAGCAGTACTAGGAGGTCAGAGACCCAGTACTTC. Translation gives CASSTRRSETQYF. V is TRBV5-6 and J is TRBJ2-5; a weak D match, TRBD2 (5 bases). CDR3 length equals 13 residues. V was pared by 5 bases and J by 4 bases, with 12 bases between. Per germline, CDR1 SGHDT and CDR2 YYEEEE.